What follows are 25 T cell receptor beta chains derived from one specimen sequenced in a study of blood T cell repertoires in COVID-19 (dated by TCRdb to the early 2020s). The library came from the immunoSEQ multiplex PCR assay. TCRdb took this table from immuneACCESS and kept in-frame rearrangements with V and J called. Such tables lack part of the clones; where checked against another copy, unresolved V genes explain under half of the gap, and the rest is unexplained. Counted in this sample were 50,000 to 60,000 clones; just under 90% of them appeared once. The biggest ten clones account for around 9% of the sample. The sequencing sample was made of peripheral blood. These receptors were collected from an older man with active or convalescent COVID-19.

The chain combines TRBV29-1 with TRBJ2-1; 14 bases match TRBD2. With 1 base clipped from V and 8 bases from J, the junction kept 13 bases outside the gene matches. Germline V gene sequence: CDR1 SQVTM, CDR2 ANQGSEA. This CDR3 spans 18 amino acids. The CDR3 coding sequence is TGCAGCGTTGAAGCCACGACTAGCGGGAGGGCCATCATAGATGAGCAGTTCTTC. This sequence encodes CSVEATTSGRAIIDEQFF.

The gene calls are TRBV12-5 and TRBJ1-1; TRBD1 is a possible D gene (5 bases). The V gene's germline CDR1 is LGHNT and CDR2 FRNRAP. This CDR3 contains 12 residues. Trimming left V 4 bases short and J 7 bases short, with 10 bases between. CDR3 DNA sequence: TGTGCTAGTGGTTCACGGAGGGGTGAAGCTTTCTTT. Amino acids: CASGSRRGEAFF.

This clone occurred once. The chain recombines TRBV4-2 with TRBJ1-1; weak D call: TRBD1 (5 bases). Trimming shortened V by 4 bases and J by 1 base, and 10 bases separated the two germline ends. The CDR3 extends over 14 amino acids. The germline CDR1 and CDR2 sequences are LGHNA and YNFKEQ. This CDR3 reads CASSPAGPNTEAFF. CDR3 in DNA: TGTGCCAGCAGCCCCGCAGGGCCGAACACTGAAGCTTTCTTT.

V and J are TRBV30 and TRBJ2-7, with 7 bases lining up with TRBD1. The CDR3 length is 16 residues. Germline V CDR1 and CDR2: GTSNPN, SVGIG (reference sequence). The V gene end was trimmed by 0 bases and the J gene end by 6 bases; junction bases not matched to a gene: 14. CDR3: CAWSVLFETGSLEQYF. The CDR3 region has the DNA TGTGCCTGGAGTGTACTGTTCGAGACAGGGTCTCTCGAGCAGTACTTC. The full variable domain, completed using reference TRBV30 and TRBJ2-7, is SQTIHQWPATLVQPVGSPLSLECTVEGTSNPNLYWYRQAAGRGLQLLFYSVGIGQISSEVPQNLSASRPQDRQFILSSKKLLLSDSGFYLCAWSVLFETGSLEQYFGPGTRLTVT.

This rearrangement joins TRBV10-3 to TRBJ1-1; possibly TRBD1 for D (5 bases). This CDR3 comprises 15 residues. The V gene lost 0 bases and the J gene lost 5 bases, with 13 bases spanning the gap. CDR1 and CDR2 from the germline V gene are ENHRY and SYGVKD. As DNA, the CDR3 is TGTGCCATCAGTGAGTCGGAGGGACTACCTACTGAAGCTTTCTTT. It specifies CAISESEGLPTEAFF.

The chain has TRBV5-1 and TRBJ2-2; 7 nucleotides line up with TRBD1. The CDR3 contains 17 residues. Germline values: CDR1 SGHRS, CDR2 YFSETQ. V shed 4 bases and J 0 bases; nucleotides not matched to a gene: 9. CDR3 sequence reads: CASSPSPGTANTGELFF. The CDR3 nucleotides are TGCGCCAGCAGCCCTTCGCCCGGGACAGCGAACACCGGGGAGCTGTTTTTT.

The rearrangement uses TRBV5-4 and TRBJ2-1; 12 nucleotides match TRBD2. CDR1 is SGHNT, CDR2 YYREEE, per germline (reference sequence). V shed 0 bases, J shed 0 bases, and the junction held 4 bases outside the gene matches. The length of the CDR3 is 18 residues. The CDR3 DNA follows: TGTGCCAGCAGCTTGGATCTAGCGGGAGGGCCCTCCTACAATGAGCAGTTCTTC. It encodes CASSLDLAGGPSYNEQFF.

This chain joins TRBV5-1 and TRBJ2-5, with D tentatively TRBD1 (6 bases). Germline lookup yields CDR1 SGHRS and CDR2 YFSETQ. Trimming took 2 bases from V and 1 from J, leaving 9 bases between them. The CDR3 length is 14 residues. The CDR3 sequence is CASSLAQGQETQYF. CDR3 sequence (DNA): TGCGCCAGCAGCTTAGCACAGGGCCAAGAGACCCAGTACTTC.

This chain connects TRBV23-1 to TRBJ1-3; tentative D call: TRBD1 (5 bases). TRBV23-1 is an open reading frame, and its role is uncertain. Trimming removed 1 base at V and 1 base at J, with 8 bases between. The CDR3 runs to 15 residues. This chain's CDR3 is CASSQLGASGNTIYF. The CDR3 DNA reads as TGCGCCAGCAGTCAATTAGGGGCTTCTGGAAACACCATATATTTT.

This clone was recorded once. The V call is TRBV2, the J call TRBJ1-5; TRBD1 aligns across 7 bases. This CDR3 comprises 15 residues. Trimming cost V 6 bases and J 2 bases; bases outside gene matches: 7. CDR1 and CDR2 from the germline V gene are SNHLY and FYNNEI. CDR3 coding DNA: TGTGCCAGCAGGGTCGGACAGGCGGGCAATCAGCCCCAGCATTTT. This sequence encodes CASRVGQAGNQPQHF.

Only a few counts were recorded for this clone. V is TRBV5-1 and J is TRBJ1-1; D is unresolved. V was shortened by 1 base and J by 1 base, with 5 bases between the two germline ends. Looked up from germline, CDR1 is SGHRS and CDR2 is YFSETQ. This CDR3 is 13 amino acids long. The CDR3 nucleotides are TGCGCCAGCAGCTTGAGAGCGAACACTGAAGCTTTCTTT. It specifies CASSLRANTEAFF.

The rearrangement joins TRBV5-6 to TRBJ2-7; D is undetermined. CDR3 length: 12 residues. Looked up from germline, CDR1 is SGHDT and CDR2 is YYEEEE. V was pared by 2 bases and J by 0 bases, with 3 bases between. The CDR3 DNA follows: TGTGCCAGCAGCTTTAGCTCCTACGAGCAGTACTTC. Amino acids: CASSFSSYEQYF.

The V and J genes are TRBV10-3 and TRBJ1-3; tentative D call: TRBD1 (6 bases). Trimming took 10 bases from V and 3 from J, leaving 13 bases between them. CDR3 length equals 13 residues. In germline, CDR1 is ENHRY, CDR2 SYGVKD. The CDR3 DNA is TGTGCCACCACAGGGTTGGGTGGAAACACCATATATTTT. As protein: CATTGLGGNTIYF.

In this sample, this clone turned up once. The CDR3 spells CASSFSLGGPKPYEQYF. The CDR3, as DNA: TGTGCCAGCAGCTTCTCCCTGGGAGGGCCCAAACCCTACGAGCAGTACTTC. The V call is TRBV5-5, the J call TRBJ2-7; TRBD2 matches at 7 bases. CDR3 length: 17 amino acids. Germline trimming cut 2 bases from V and 2 bases from J; bases unmatched to any gene: 13. Germline V gene sequence: CDR1 SGHKS, CDR2 YYEKEE (reference sequence).

This clone occurred a few times. CDR3 loop: CASSTLTGGTEAFF. As DNA, the CDR3 is TGCGCCAGCAGCACCCTAACGGGGGGGACTGAAGCTTTCTTT. The chain combines TRBV5-1 with TRBJ1-1; D is possibly TRBD1 (5 bases). The CDR3 length is 14 residues. Germline loops: CDR1 SGHRS, CDR2 YFSETQ. Trimming removed 4 bases from V and 5 bases from J, with 15 bases in between.

The chain couples TRBV6-1 to TRBJ2-7; a weak D match, TRBD1 (6 bases). V was shortened by 1 base and J by 2 bases, with 12 bases between the two germline ends. This CDR3 contains 15 residues. From germline, CDR1 is MNHNS and CDR2 SASEGT. CDR3 sequence reads: CASSEEGVGTYEQYF. The DNA for the CDR3 is TGTGCCAGCAGTGAAGAGGGGGTAGGGACCTACGAGCAGTACTTC.

This chain links TRBV25-1 with TRBJ2-7; 11 bases line up with TRBD2. V was clipped by 6 bases and J by 3 bases; unmatched bases: 7. Germline loops: CDR1 MGHDK, CDR2 SYGVNS. The CDR3 spans 15 residues. The CDR3 nucleotides are TGTGCCAGCAGCAGAGGGACTAGCGGACGCTACGAGCAGTACTTC. This gives the protein CASSRGTSGRYEQYF.

The DNA of the CDR3 is TGTGCCATCAGTGAAACCGGGACAGGGGGAGAGACCCAGTACTTC. Translation gives CAISETGTGGETQYF. The chain has TRBV10-3 and TRBJ2-5, with 11 positions matching TRBD1. The CDR3 spans 15 residues. Germline lookup yields CDR1 ENHRY and CDR2 SYGVKD. Losses at the gene ends were 3 bases for V and 4 bases for J; bases not matched to a gene: 4.

The rearrangement joins TRBV2 to TRBJ2-5; 11 bases align to TRBD2. V dropped 8 bases and J dropped 5; count of bases not matched to a gene: 10. The CDR3 is 15 residues long. CDR1 is SNHLY and CDR2 is FYNNEI in the germline V gene. CDR3 sequence (DNA): TGTGCCAGCGGGGTTAGCGGGAGGGCCCGGGAGACCCAGTACTTC. Encoded protein: CASGVSGRARETQYF.

The chain couples TRBV2 to TRBJ2-2, with a tentative D call TRBD2 (6 bases). V was cut by 6 bases and J by 6 bases, with 17 bases left in between. CDR3 size: 15 residues. Per germline, CDR1 SNHLY and CDR2 FYNNEI. The CDR3 nucleotides read TGTGCCAGCAGCGCGGGGATTAGCTTTGCCGGGGAGCTGTTTTTT. Translation: CASSAGISFAGELFF.

This chain joins TRBV28 and TRBJ2-2; D possibly corresponds to TRBD1 (6 bases). The CDR3 is 15 residues long. V was trimmed by 6 bases and J by 4 bases, leaving 15 bases between them. Germline V gives CDR1 MDHEN, CDR2 SYDVKM. DNA of the CDR3: TGTGCCAGCAGAATACAGGGCGTCGGCACCGGGGAGCTGTTTTTT. Amino acids: CASRIQGVGTGELFF.

J is TRBJ1-5 and V is TRBV19; no firm D call. Germline lookup yields CDR1 LNHDA and CDR2 SQIVND (reference sequence). V was clipped by 5 bases and J by 3 bases, with 8 bases between them. The CDR3 is 13 residues long. CDR3 sequence: CASSLRSNQPQHF. For the CDR3, the DNA is TGTGCCAGTAGTTTGAGATCCAATCAGCCCCAGCATTTT.

The chain joins TRBV4-3 to TRBJ2-3, with D hard to call. The V end lost 5 bases, the J end lost 1 base, and 10 bases lay between the germline ends. This CDR3 is 14 amino acids long. Germline V gene data show CDR1 as LGHNA and CDR2 as YSLEER. CDR3 bases: TGCGCCAGCAGCTACGACTCGGGCACAGATACGCAGTATTTT. This sequence encodes CASSYDSGTDTQYF.

This chain links TRBV4-1 with TRBJ1-4, with 8 bases lining up with TRBD1. The V gene's germline CDR1 is MGHRA and CDR2 YSYEKL. V was pared by 3 bases and J by 10 bases, with 7 bases of the junction left unmatched. The CDR3 runs 14 residues. CDR3: CASSHSGGNVKLFF. Here the CDR3 DNA reads TGCGCCAGCAGCCATTCAGGGGGCAACGTAAAACTGTTTTTT.

The chain employs TRBV2 and TRBJ1-5; the D gene is possibly TRBD1 (6 bases). Germline-derived CDR1 and CDR2 are SNHLY and FYNNEI. The CDR3 consists of 15 residues. Trimming shortened V by 2 bases and J by 4 bases, and 12 bases separated the two germline ends. In DNA, the CDR3 is TGTGCCAGCAGTGAAAATTCAGGGGAAAATCAGCCCCAGCATTTT. Its translation is CASSENSGENQPQHF.